The 29 T cell receptor beta chains in this list originate from one sample, sequenced in a study of neurological immune-mediated disorders. From the 5' RACE reads, TCRdb called clonotypes with MiXCR, one entry per CDR3 protein. In the table there are some 53,000 distinct CDR3 sequences, 15% to 20% of which are singletons. Sequencing used PBMCs. The receptor source for this set is a man between 60 and 70 years old in good health.

In this sample, this clonotype turned up many times. The CDR3 nucleotides read TGTGCCAGCAGTCCTAGGGACCGTACCTCCTACGAGCAGTACTTC. As protein: CASSPRDRTSYEQYF. This chain connects TRBV12-3 or TRBV12-4 to TRBJ2-7; possibly TRBD1 or TRBD2 for D (5 bases each). This CDR3 comprises 15 residues. V lost 5 bases, J lost 0 bases, and 14 bases lay in between.

Details on this clonotype: One junction end disagrees with the germline gene, perhaps due to a read error. This chain connects TRBV4-1 to TRBJ2-3; the D is unclear. The length of the CDR3 is 13 residues. In germline, CDR1 is MGHRA, CDR2 YSYEKL. The CDR3 here is CASSPQWADMQYF. CDR3 DNA: TGCGCCAGCAGCCCACAGTGGGCAGATATGCAGTATTTT.

This clonotype was recorded at least ten times. The J gene is TRBJ2-7, the V gene TRBV15; the match to TRBD2 covers 7 bases. Germline V lookup: CDR1 LNHNV, CDR2 YYDKDF (reference sequence). V lost 1 base, J lost 2 bases, and 2 bases stayed unmatched. This CDR3 is 14 amino acids long. CDR3 sequence reads: CATSRGREAYEQYF. The CDR3 nucleotides read TGTGCCACCAGCAGAGGCCGGGAGGCCTACGAGCAGTACTTC.

Many counts were recorded for this clonotype. This chain links TRBV5-1 with TRBJ1-2; D is possibly TRBD1 (6 bases). The V gene lost 5 bases and the J gene lost 0 bases, with 14 bases spanning the gap. CDR3 length: 15 amino acids. CDR1 SGHRS and CDR2 YFSETQ come from the germline V gene. The CDR3 here is CASRKETGANYGYTF. CDR3 DNA sequence: TGCGCCAGCAGGAAGGAGACAGGAGCTAACTATGGCTACACCTTC.

This clonotype appeared many times. The chain uses TRBV12-3 or TRBV12-4 and TRBJ2-7, with D possibly being TRBD2 (6 bases). The CDR3 runs to 16 residues. Trimming shortened V by 1 base and J by 1 base, and 14 bases separated the two germline ends. In nucleotides, the CDR3 is TGTGCCAGCAGTTTAGAAGGCGGTAGCGGTTCCTACGAGCAGTACTTC. Its translation: CASSLEGGSGSYEQYF.

This clonotype was seen repeatedly, ten times or more. The rearrangement joins TRBV20-1 to TRBJ2-1, with 8 positions matching TRBD2. The CDR3 has 16 amino acids. Looked up from germline, CDR1 is DFQATT and CDR2 is SNEGSKA (reference sequence). Trimming took 5 bases from V and 0 from J; bases not matched to a gene: 9. The CDR3 DNA reads TGCAGTGCTCGGAGTAGCGGGGCGTACTCCTACAATGAGCAGTTCTTC. It codes for CSARSSGAYSYNEQFF.

CDR3 protein: CASSLFLAGNEQFF. The CDR3 DNA follows: TGCGCCAGCAGCTTATTTCTAGCGGGCAATGAGCAGTTCTTC. This rearrangement joins TRBV5-1 to TRBJ2-1; 8 bases align to TRBD2. Germline trimming cut 2 bases from V and 6 bases from J; bases unmatched to any gene: 4. The CDR3 runs 14 residues. Germline-derived CDR1 and CDR2 are SGHRS and YFSETQ.

The chain employs TRBV18 and TRBJ1-1; D uncertain. This CDR3 has 13 amino acids. The V gene's germline CDR1 is KGHSH and CDR2 LQKENI. The V gene lost 3 bases and the J gene lost 7 bases, with 12 bases spanning the gap. The CDR3 here is CASSPSPRGEAFF. The CDR3 nucleotides are TGTGCCAGCTCACCTTCACCCCGGGGTGAAGCTTTCTTT.

This clonotype was recorded at least ten times. This chain joins TRBV9 and TRBJ1-3; D might be TRBD1 (5 bases). Trimming cost V 4 bases and J 4 bases, with 18 bases left between them. The CDR3 extends over 16 amino acids. Germline CDR1 reads SGDLS; CDR2 reads YYNGEE. CDR3 loop: CASSPLGGRSGNTIYF. The CDR3 DNA reads TGTGCCAGCAGCCCCCTTGGGGGGAGGTCCGGAAACACCATATATTTT.

A note on this clonotype: A read error may explain this, as a much larger clone is one base away. The conserved closing phenylalanine or tryptophan is absent in this CDR3, likely reflecting a read error. The V and J genes are TRBV5-5 and TRBJ1-5, with D unclear. CDR3 length: 15 residues. With 0 bases removed from V and 2 bases from J, the gap between germline ends came to 9 bases. Germline-derived CDR1 and CDR2 are SGHKS and YYEKEE (reference sequence). As DNA, the CDR3 is TGTGCCAGCAGCTTGGGAGGTTCTGGCAATCAGCCCCAGCATTCT. Translating it yields CASSLGGSGNQPQHS.

This clonotype was observed many times. CDR3 sequence (DNA): TGCAGTGCTAGAGATCCGCAGTTGGAGACCCAGTACTTC. Translating it yields CSARDPQLETQYF. V gene TRBV20-1 combines with J gene TRBJ2-5, with no clear D. Germline CDR1 is DFQATT and CDR2 is SNEGSKA (reference sequence). V dropped 0 bases and J dropped 5 bases, with 10 bases sitting between them. This CDR3 is 13 amino acids long.

The sample holds many counts of this clonotype. The rearrangement uses TRBV27 and TRBJ2-7, with 9 bases aligning to TRBD1. Germline V gene lookup returns CDR1 MNHEY and CDR2 SMNVEV (reference sequence). The CDR3 extends over 13 amino acids. J gave up 5 bases and V 3 bases, and 2 bases lay outside the gene matches. CDR3 protein: CASSFDRGNEQYF. CDR3 nucleotide sequence: TGTGCCAGCAGTTTCGACAGGGGGAACGAGCAGTACTTC.

The V call is TRBV28, the J call TRBJ2-7; 13 nucleotides agree with TRBD2. The CDR3 covers 16 residues. The junction had 5 bases not matched to a gene; V was cut back by 3 bases and J by 3 bases. Germline values: CDR1 MDHEN, CDR2 SYDVKM. The CDR3 protein is CASSFGLAGVNYEQYF. DNA for the CDR3: TGTGCCAGCAGTTTCGGACTAGCGGGAGTAAACTACGAGCAGTACTTC.

In its sample, this clonotype was seen many times. The rearrangement joins TRBV7-2 to TRBJ1-4; 7 bases map to TRBD1. Trimming removed 2 bases from V and 10 bases from J; junction bases left unmatched: 13. CDR1 and CDR2 from the germline V gene are SGHTA and FQGNSA. This CDR3 spans 16 amino acids. In nucleotides, the CDR3 is TGTGCCAGCAGCTTATCTCATCGACAGGGTGCAGGAAAACTGTTTTTT. It specifies CASSLSHRQGAGKLFF.

The V gene is TRBV3-1, the J gene TRBJ2-4; 9 nucleotides agree with TRBD2. Germline CDR1 and CDR2: LGHDT and YNNKEL (reference sequence). The ends lost 3 bases at V and 2 bases at J; junction bases unmatched: 5. The CDR3 has 16 amino acids. In DNA form, the CDR3 reads TGTGCCAGCAGCCATAGCGGGAGTCTTACCAAAAACATTCAGTACTTC. Amino acid sequence: CASSHSGSLTKNIQYF.

Many counts were recorded for this clonotype. This chain joins TRBV5-1 and TRBJ2-7; TRBD2 matches 8 bases. CDR1 is SGHRS and CDR2 is YFSETQ in the germline V gene. Trimming took 0 bases from V and 0 from J; bases not matched to a gene: 8. This CDR3 is built from 17 residues. The CDR3 DNA follows: TGCGCCAGCAGCTTGGTAGCCCCCGGGACTAGCTCCTACGAGCAGTACTTC. Translating gives CASSLVAPGTSSYEQYF.

This clonotype was recorded many times. The rearrangement joins TRBV5-6 to TRBJ2-1, with 13 bases matching TRBD2. Germline lookup yields CDR1 SGHDT and CDR2 YYEEEE. The CDR3 is made up of 15 amino acids. Trimming took 4 bases from V and 7 from J; bases not matched to a gene: 5. CDR3 loop: CASSPGLAGSNEQFF. In DNA form, the CDR3 reads TGTGCCAGCAGCCCGGGACTAGCGGGATCGAATGAGCAGTTCTTC.

This clonotype was seen ten or more times. V is TRBV9 and J is TRBJ2-7; 7 nucleotides align to TRBD1. The ends lost 2 bases at V and 0 bases at J; junction bases unmatched: 2. The germline V gene has CDR1 SGDLS and CDR2 YYNGEE. This CDR3 is built from 14 residues. Written as DNA, the CDR3 is TGTGCCAGCAGCGTCGGACAGGACTCCTACGAGCAGTACTTC. It yields the protein CASSVGQDSYEQYF.

The V and J genes are TRBV6-2 or TRBV6-3 and TRBJ2-1; possible D gene TRBD2, 6 bases. Trimming took off 3 bases at V and 6 bases at J, with 9 bases between the two ends. This CDR3 comprises 13 residues. Germline V lookup: CDR1 MNHEY, CDR2 SVGEGT. The CDR3 sequence is CASSYTAGNEQFF. The DNA for the CDR3 is TGTGCCAGCAGTTATACAGCGGGCAATGAGCAGTTCTTC.

This clonotype was seen repeatedly, ten times or more. The chain employs TRBV7-2 and TRBJ2-3; D possibly uses TRBD1 or TRBD2 (5 bases each). This CDR3 is built from 14 residues. Trimming removed 5 bases at V and 4 bases at J, with 13 bases between. Germline CDR1 reads SGHTA; CDR2 reads FQGNSA. The CDR3 bases are TGTGCCAGCAGCCGGGACCGGCAATCAGATACGCAGTATTTT. Encoded protein: CASSRDRQSDTQYF. The variable domain in full, completed from reference TRBV7-2 and TRBJ2-3, reads GAGVSQSPSNKVTEKGKDVELRCDPISGHTALYWYRQSLGQGLEFLIYFQGNSAPDKSGLPSDRFSAERTGGSVSTLTIQRTQQEDSAVYLCASSRDRQSDTQYFGPGTRLTVL.

This clonotype showed up many times. The V gene is TRBV6-1, the J gene TRBJ1-5; a possible D gene is TRBD1 (5 bases). Germline CDR1 and CDR2: MNHNS and SASEGT. V gave up 6 bases and J gave up 3 bases, with 15 bases separating them. This CDR3 is built from 15 residues. The CDR3 spells CASRNRDGYNQPQHF. DNA of the CDR3: TGTGCCAGCAGAAACCGGGACGGTTACAATCAGCCCCAGCATTTT.

The rearrangement links TRBV28 to TRBJ2-4; D is possibly TRBD2 (5 bases). Per the germline V gene, CDR1 is MDHEN and CDR2 is SYDVKM. V lost 7 bases to trimming and J lost 4 bases, with 14 bases between them. CDR3 length: 14 amino acids. The CDR3 sequence: CASTGSQRKNIQYF. CDR3 nucleotide sequence: TGTGCCAGCACTGGGAGCCAGAGAAAAAACATTCAGTACTTC.

The chain recombines TRBV7-2 with TRBJ2-5, with D unresolved. CDR3 length equals 14 residues. Deletions cut 4 bases from V and 3 bases from J, with 12 bases between. Germline assignment: CDR1 SGHTA and CDR2 FQGNSA. This CDR3 is CASSYEVVEETQYF. CDR3 nucleotides: TGTGCCAGCAGCTATGAGGTAGTTGAAGAGACCCAGTACTTC.

This clonotype has a count of ten or more. The rearrangement uses TRBV27 and TRBJ2-5; TRBD1 matches 10 bases. Trimming cost V 0 bases and J 5 bases; bases outside gene matches: 12. Germline CDR1 MNHEY, CDR2 SMNVEV (reference sequence). The CDR3 is made up of 18 amino acids. In DNA, the CDR3 is TGTGCCAGCAGTTTATCGGTGGGACAGGGGAATTTCCAGGAGACCCAGTACTTC. Encoded protein: CASSLSVGQGNFQETQYF.

This clonotype was seen at least ten times. This chain joins TRBV9 and TRBJ2-3; TRBD1 matches at 8 bases. Germline values: CDR1 SGDLS, CDR2 YYNGEE. Unmatched junction bases numbered 4, after V lost 2 bases and J lost 5 bases. The CDR3 sequence is 14 residues long. CDR3 DNA: TGTGCCAGCAGCGTGGACAGGGCAGGAGATACGCAGTATTTT. Protein: CASSVDRAGDTQYF.

The gene calls are TRBV9 and TRBJ2-5; TRBD2 might be the D (6 bases). CDR3 length equals 17 residues. Germline V gene sequence: CDR1 SGDLS, CDR2 YYNGEE. Trimming took off 4 bases at V and 5 bases at J, with 24 bases between the two ends. CDR3 nucleotides: TGTGCCAGCAGCTCATATGCCGGGACTGGCGGAGCGGAGACCCAGTACTTC. Amino acid sequence: CASSSYAGTGGAETQYF. The whole variable domain, filled in from reference TRBV9 and TRBJ2-5, reads DSGVTQTPKHLITATGQRVTLRCSPRSGDLSVYWYQQSLDQGLQFLIQYYNGEERAKGNILERFSAQQFPDLHSELNLSSLELGDSALYFCASSSYAGTGGAETQYFGPGTRLLVL.

This clonotype was picked up many times. The chain links TRBV6-5 to TRBJ1-1, with unresolved D. Deletions cut 4 bases from V and 1 base from J, with 7 bases between. The CDR3 runs 13 residues. CDR1 and CDR2 from the germline V gene are MNHEY and SVGAGI. The DNA of the CDR3 is TGTGCCAGCAGTTCTTCCAGGAACACTGAAGCTTTCTTT. Amino acids: CASSSSRNTEAFF.

In this sample, this clonotype turned up many times. The chain has TRBV5-6 and TRBJ2-1; TRBD2 matches 11 bases. CDR1 and CDR2 (germline): SGHDT, YYEEEE. The CDR3 length is 21 residues. J gave up 0 bases and V 6 bases, and 20 bases lay outside the gene matches. The CDR3 sequence: CASTSITGTSGSFTSYNEQFF. DNA of the CDR3: TGTGCCAGCACCTCTATTACCGGGACTAGCGGATCATTTACCTCCTACAATGAGCAGTTCTTC.

This clonotype was observed many times. This sequence joins TRBV15 and TRBJ2-1; no reliable D call. The CDR3 is 16 amino acids. CDR1 and CDR2 from the germline V gene are LNHNV and YYDKDF (reference sequence). V gave up 2 bases and J gave up 2 bases, with 13 bases separating them. CDR3 region: CATSRRTGSPYNEQFF. CDR3 coding DNA: TGTGCCACCAGCAGACGGACCGGCAGTCCCTACAATGAGCAGTTCTTC.